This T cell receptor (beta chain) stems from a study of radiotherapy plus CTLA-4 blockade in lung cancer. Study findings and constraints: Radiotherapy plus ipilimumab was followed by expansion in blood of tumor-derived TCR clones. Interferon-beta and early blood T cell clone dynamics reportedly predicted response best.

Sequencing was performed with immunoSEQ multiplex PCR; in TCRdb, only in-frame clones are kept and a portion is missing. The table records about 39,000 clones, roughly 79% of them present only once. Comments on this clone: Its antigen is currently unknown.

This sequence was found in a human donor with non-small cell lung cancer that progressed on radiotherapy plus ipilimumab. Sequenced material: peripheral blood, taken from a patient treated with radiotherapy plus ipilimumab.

In DNA, the CDR3 is TGTGCTAGTGGTCCACACCAGGGTCACGATGAAAAACTGTTTTTT. Its protein product is CASGPHQGHDEKLFF. The gene calls are TRBV12-5 and TRBJ1-4, with D possibly being TRBD1 (5 bases). This CDR3 has 15 residues. Trimming took 5 bases from V and 6 from J, leaving 16 bases between them. Germline V CDR1 and CDR2: LGHNT, FRNRAP.